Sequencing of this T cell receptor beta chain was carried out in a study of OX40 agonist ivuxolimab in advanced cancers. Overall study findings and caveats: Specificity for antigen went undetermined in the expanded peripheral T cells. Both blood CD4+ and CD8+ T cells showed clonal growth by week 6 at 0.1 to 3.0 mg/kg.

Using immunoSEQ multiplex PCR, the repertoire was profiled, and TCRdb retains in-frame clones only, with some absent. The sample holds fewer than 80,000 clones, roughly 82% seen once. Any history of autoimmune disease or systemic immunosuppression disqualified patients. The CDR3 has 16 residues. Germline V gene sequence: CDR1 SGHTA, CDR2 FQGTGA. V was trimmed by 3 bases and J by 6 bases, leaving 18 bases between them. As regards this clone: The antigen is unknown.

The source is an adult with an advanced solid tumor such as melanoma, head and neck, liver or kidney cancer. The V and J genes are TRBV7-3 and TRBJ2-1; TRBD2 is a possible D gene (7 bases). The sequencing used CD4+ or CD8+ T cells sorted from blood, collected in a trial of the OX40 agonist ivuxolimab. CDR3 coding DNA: TGTGCCAGCAGCTTGTCTGGAGGGGGGGCCGCCAATGAGCAGTTCTTC. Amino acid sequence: CASSLSGGGAANEQFF. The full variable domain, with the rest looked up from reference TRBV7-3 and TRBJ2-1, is GAGVSQTPSNKVTEKGKYVELRCDPISGHTALYWYRQSLGQGPEFLIYFQGTGAADDSGLPNDRFFAVRPEGSVSTLKIQRTERGDSAVYLCASSLSGGGAANEQFFGPGTRLTVL.